This T cell receptor beta chain was obtained from a study of OX40 agonist ivuxolimab in advanced cancers. Study-level information: Dose-escalation patients suffered from hepatocellular carcinoma, melanoma, renal cell or head and neck cancer. Regarding the study as a whole: It was not determined which antigens were specifically recognized by the peripheral T cells that had undergone clonal expansion. At 0.1 to 3.0 mg/kg, CD4+ and CD8+ blood T cells expanded clonally by week 6.

Method: immunoSEQ multiplex PCR; TCRdb's copy keeps in-frame clones and lacks some. Found here are around 88,000 clones, 92% of them singletons; the top ten hold around 0.5%. Concerning this clone itself: Its antigen is unidentified.

The CDR3 covers 17 residues. CDR1 is ENHRY and CDR2 is SYGVKD in the germline V gene. Trimming removed 2 bases from V and 2 bases from J; junction bases left unmatched: 9. This clonotype was obtained from an adult with an advanced solid tumor such as melanoma, head and neck, liver or kidney cancer. The genes are TRBV10-3 and TRBJ1-3, with 7 bases that match TRBD1. Sequenced material: CD4+ or CD8+ T cells sorted from blood, taken in a trial of the OX40 agonist ivuxolimab. CDR3 in DNA: TGTGCCATCAGTGAGGAAGGTAGGGGGCCAACTGGAAACACCATATATTTT. Encoded protein: CAISEEGRGPTGNTIYF.